Given below is one T cell receptor (beta chain) in context. Its recognized antigen is unknown. Base qualities are not recorded, but no much larger clone differs from it by a single base. This sample was included in a study of shared clonotypes between healthy human individuals (dated by TCRdb to 2018 to 2020). Concerning the study at large: The cohort included three men and two women between 18 and 49 years of age. To estimate repertoire size and how much clonotypes are shared between individuals, the study performed deep sequencing of blood TCR repertoires from roughly five healthy adults. For each donor, CD4 naive and CD4 memory were each run on three plates, CD8 naive on two plates, and CD8 memory on one plate. To increase sequencing depth and limit assay-specific biases, TCR repertoire library preparation and sequencing were carried out by different laboratories using diverse techniques. Each donor's leukapheresis produced roughly between roughly 0.9 and 8.9 billion PBMCs. Beyond this particular receptor, the publication reports: When several donors were compared, the shared fraction of clonotypes was about 5.5% for naive CD4, 3.5% to 4% for naive CD8, about 2.5% for memory CD4, and 0.3% to 0.5% for memory CD8. Clonotypes shared by all four sorted-subset donors showed higher generation probabilities than non-shared clonotypes. Because the study included a small number of donors, the genetic and exposure-history diversity represented was limited. Even with the large sequencing depth, rarefaction of the sorted-subset datasets indicated that sequencing was incomplete. Based on pairwise subsampling, the degree of clonotype sharing among donors was expected to be affected by sequencing depth. Sampling was restricted to blood, and TCR repertoires in tissue are likely to differ from TCR repertoires in blood. Estimated clonotype richness was generally larger for naive than for memory subsets.

CDR1 SGHRS and CDR2 YFSETQ were looked up in the germline V gene. CDR3 length: 17 amino acids, cysteine to phenylalanine. Solely the CDR3 DNA is kept, with 51 bases framed from the first base. V and J lose 0 bases and 7 bases, and a span of 22 bases separates them. Donors were healthy HIV-negative adults with no recently reported acute infections or vaccinations. Every donor was a Caucasian adult residing in Nashville, Tennessee, USA. CD4+ T cells were enriched by magnetic negative selection; naive cells were then positively selected on CD45RA, and the negative fraction formed the memory subset. After blood collection by leukapheresis, PBMCs were isolated using Ficoll-Histopaque density gradient centrifugation and then cryopreserved in the vapor phase of liquid nitrogen. Purity and quantity of every magnetically sorted T cell population were checked by analytical flow cytometry. Each sorted fraction had its genomic DNA isolated and then quantified by UV absorbance on a Nanodrop 2000c.

TCR CDR3 regions were amplified from genomic DNA by multiplex PCR using the deep immunoSEQ assay. Extracted genomic DNA from each cell subset was spread evenly across all wells of several immunoSEQ 96-well plates, with each plate serving as a replicate. Each replicate PCR for sorted subsets received about 200 ng genomic DNA, equal to roughly 30,000 T cell genomes. Purified libraries were quantified with a Qubit 3.0 fluorometer, sized on a Bioanalyzer 2100, and re-quantified with the KAPA Library Quantification kit. Each immunoSEQ 96-well plate was sequenced on its own single-read 150-cycle Illumina NextSeq 550 flow cell. The paper's processing steps were these. The immunoSEQ output contained only junctional sequences without quality scores, so filtering could not match that applied to full-length reads. Sequences were annotated with PyIR, a Python wrapper for IgBLAST v1.9, using IMGT germline references to assign V/J genes and CDR3. Any read was removed if the V/J assignment was weak (E-value above 1e-6), the CDR3 was missing, or the read contained stop codons, out-of-frame junctions, or ambiguous translated residues. V3J clonotypes were defined as sequences sharing the same inferred V gene, J gene, and CDR3 amino acid sequence. To compute the percentage overlap between repertoires, the number of shared unique clonotypes was divided by the size of the smaller repertoire. Richness of each repertoire was evaluated using RTK rarefaction, the Chao1 estimator, and Recon v2.1 estimates of unobserved clonotypes. Generation probabilities for all TCRbeta clonotypes obtained by the gDNA method from a handful of donors were computed using OLGA. The source is immuneACCESS, and TCRdb retained only in-frame sequences with V and J called. Part of the clones is not carried over; for the studies checked, unresolved V genes explain less than half of this, and the remainder is unexplained. V and J calls and clone size are as listed in that table; D and trimming were resolved from the DNA. The sample table records hundreds of thousands of clones; around 67% of these occur just once. Around 1.6% of the sample is held by the ten biggest clonotypes.

The source is a young woman in good health. Material: memory CD4+ T cells sorted from blood. The sample's cell subset or site label, in plain terms: CD45RA-negative fraction. The sequence is built from TRBV5-1 and TRBJ1-2; D gene: possibly TRBD1, on 6 matching bases. The DNA sequence is TGCGCCAGCAGCTTGGCTCAAGATGGTACAGGGTTCGGTGGCTACACCTTC. Its protein reads: CASSLAQDGTGFGGYTF.